The 15 T cell receptor beta chains in this list originate from one sample, sequenced in a study of T cells in Graves' hyperthyroidism and ophthalmopathy (dated 2019 in TCRdb). The library was built by means of multiplex PCR. The data were produced on an Illumina HiSeq 2000. Amplification of TCR beta CDR3 regions was carried out from RNA transcripts. For the first round of RT-PCR on the TCR CDR3, the HTBI primer set was used together with the Qiagen OneStep RT-PCR kit. In-frame beta chains were kept once TCRdb had trimmed the public reads at Q25 with fastp and called clones with MiXCR. Rows matching on CDR3 protein sequence are summarized as one entry with the most common DNA and genes. The sample contains fewer than 350,000 distinct CDR3 sequences, roughly 21% of them found a single time. About 50% of the sample is held by the ten biggest clonotypes. Sequenced material: blood. These receptors came from a woman between 50 and 59 years old with Graves' hyperthyroidism.

This chain links TRBV5-1 with TRBJ1-6; D may be TRBD1 (5 bases). CDR1 SGHRS and CDR2 YFSETQ come from the germline V gene. V shed 0 bases and J shed 2 bases, with 12 bases lying between them. CDR3 length: 17 amino acids. CDR3 amino acids: CASSLAGGFAYNSPLHF. CDR3 bases: TGCGCCAGCAGCTTGGCGGGGGGATTCGCCTATAATTCACCCCTCCACTTT.

This clonotype was seen only a few times. The V and J genes are TRBV20-1 and TRBJ2-2, with D perhaps matching TRBD2 (5 bases). CDR3 length: 13 amino acids. The V gene lost 1 base and the J gene lost 7 bases, with 10 bases spanning the gap. Germline loops: CDR1 DFQATT, CDR2 SNEGSKA (reference sequence). The CDR3 spells CSARATGSGELFF. In DNA form, the CDR3 reads TGCAGTGCTAGAGCAACGGGAAGCGGGGAGCTGTTTTTT.

This clonotype was counted a few times. A much larger clone differs by one base, so this may be a read error. The J gene is TRBJ2-7, the V gene TRBV6-4; D uncertain. Germline V gene sequence: CDR1 MRHNA, CDR2 SNTAGT. This CDR3 has 11 amino acids. The ends were cut back, 6 bases at V and 2 bases at J, with 5 bases in the middle. CDR3 amino acids: CASRDAYEQYF. As DNA, the CDR3 is TGTGCCAGCAGGGACGCCTACGAGCAGTACTTC.

This clonotype occurred many times. V is TRBV28 and J is TRBJ2-7, with D possibly matching TRBD1 (6 bases). CDR1 and CDR2 from the germline V gene are MDHEN and SYDVKM. This CDR3 is 15 amino acids long. V was cut by 2 bases and J by 2 bases, with 13 bases left in between. CDR3 sequence: CASSLPQGPTYEQYF. The CDR3 region has the DNA TGTGCCAGCAGTTTACCGCAGGGGCCCACCTACGAGCAGTACTTC.

This clonotype occurred many times. The chain recombines TRBV20-1 with TRBJ1-5; 7 bases map to TRBD1. With V trimmed by 3 bases and J by 7 bases, 6 bases remained unmatched. Germline CDR1 DFQATT, CDR2 SNEGSKA (reference sequence). The CDR3 has 13 residues. CDR3 nucleotide sequence: TGCAGTGCTAGTGCAGGGGGAGGGCAGCCCCAGCATTTT. Protein sequence: CSASAGGGQPQHF.

This clonotype occurred many times. The chain joins TRBV29-1 to TRBJ2-7; D is possibly TRBD1 (6 bases). This CDR3 comprises 13 residues. V was clipped by 5 bases and J by 0 bases, with 11 bases between them. CDR1 is SQVTM and CDR2 is ANQGSEA in the germline V gene. In nucleotides, the CDR3 is TGCAGCGTTAGGACAGAAAGCTCCTACGAGCAGTACTTC. Residues: CSVRTESSYEQYF.

This clonotype was seen ten or more times. The rearrangement links TRBV20-1 to TRBJ2-1; D not resolved. The CDR3 extends over 12 amino acids. The germline CDR1 and CDR2 sequences are DFQATT and SNEGSKA (reference sequence). Trimming removed 0 bases from V and 8 bases from J, with 8 bases in between. For the CDR3, the DNA is TGCAGTGCTAGAGATCTTTTAGATGAGCAGTTCTTC. Translation gives CSARDLLDEQFF.

This chain connects TRBV6-1 to TRBJ2-3, with TRBD2 identical over 12 bases. Germline V lookup: CDR1 MNHNS, CDR2 SASEGT. V shed 5 bases, J shed 4 bases, and the junction held 4 bases outside the gene matches. The CDR3 has 15 amino acids. CDR3 protein: CASSRTSGVPDTQYF. As DNA, the CDR3 is TGTGCCAGCAGTCGGACTAGCGGGGTTCCAGATACGCAGTATTTT.

In this sample, this clonotype turned up many times. This rearrangement joins TRBV20-1 to TRBJ1-2, with D possibly being TRBD1 (5 bases). CDR1 is DFQATT, CDR2 SNEGSKA, per germline (reference sequence). The CDR3 has 14 residues. Deletions cut 6 bases from V and 7 bases from J, with 21 bases between. As DNA, the CDR3 is TGCAGTGCCACCAAAAGGGGTCACGGAGCTGGCTACACCTTC. Its translation is CSATKRGHGAGYTF.

This clonotype appeared a few times. The chain joins TRBV10-3 to TRBJ2-7, with D perhaps matching TRBD1 (5 bases). The CDR3 sequence is 12 residues long. CDR1 is ENHRY, CDR2 SYGVKD, per germline. Trimming cost V 2 bases and J 6 bases, with 8 bases left between them. The CDR3 DNA follows: TGTGCCATCAGTGAGCGACAGTTCGAGCAGTACTTC. This translates into CAISERQFEQYF.

This clonotype showed up many times. The genes are TRBV12-3 or TRBV12-4 and TRBJ1-2; D is possibly TRBD1 (6 bases). The CDR3 is made up of 14 amino acids. Trimming stripped 4 bases from V and 4 bases from J, with 13 bases between. CDR3 DNA: TGTGCCAGCAGTTCTGAGACAGGCTCCTATGGCTACACCTTC. Residues: CASSSETGSYGYTF.

This clonotype was seen just once. The V gene is TRBV2, the J gene TRBJ2-7; D ambiguous. Between the trimmed V and J ends, which lost 5 bases and 2 bases, there was a span of 13 bases. The CDR3 length is 14 residues. Germline assignment: CDR1 SNHLY and CDR2 FYNNEI. The CDR3, as DNA: TGTGCCAGCAGTCACAGTGGACCGCCCTACGAGCAGTACTTC. It specifies CASSHSGPPYEQYF.

With regard to this clonotype: The junction and the germline gene differ at one end; a read error may be behind it. The V and J genes are TRBV6-2 or TRBV6-3 and TRBJ1-2; maybe TRBD1 (5 bases). This CDR3 has 13 amino acids. The germline V gene encodes CDR1 MNHEY and CDR2 SVGEGT. The CDR3 DNA reads TGTGCCAGCAGTGGCGACAGAGCCTATAGCTACACCTTC. It yields the protein CASSGDRAYSYTF.

The chain joins TRBV19 to TRBJ2-1; D remains unclear. Germline V CDR1 and CDR2: LNHDA, SQIVND (reference sequence). V was clipped by 1 base and J by 0 bases, with 19 bases between them. CDR3 length equals 19 residues. In nucleotides, the CDR3 is TGTGCCAGTAGTATAGGGGTTTATTACGGCGGTAGCTCCTACAATGAGCAGTTCTTC. Translated: CASSIGVYYGGSSYNEQFF.

This chain connects TRBV28 to TRBJ2-7, with D uncertain. The CDR3 runs to 13 residues. CDR1 and CDR2 (germline): MDHEN, SYDVKM. Trimming stripped 3 bases from V and 6 bases from J, with 12 bases between. Here the CDR3 DNA reads TGTGCCAGCAGTTTCTTGAATGAAGGCGAGCAGTACTTC. Amino acids: CASSFLNEGEQYF.